These 21 T cell receptor beta chains came from one sample sequenced in a study of shared clonotypes between healthy human individuals. Generated by immunoSEQ multiplex PCR, the TCRdb table keeps only in-frame clones and is missing some. This table holds 980,000 or so clones, 76% found once. The material sequenced was memory CD4+ T cells sorted from blood. Indicated subset: CD45RA-negative fraction. The receptors shown here come from a man in his late teens or twenties in good health.

The V call is TRBV30, the J call TRBJ2-4; either TRBD1 or TRBD2 may supply D (5 bases each). Germline V gene sequence: CDR1 GTSNPN, CDR2 SVGIG (reference sequence). This CDR3 comprises 14 residues. Trimming removed 3 bases from V and 5 bases from J, with 14 bases in between. This CDR3 is CAWRHPGRENIQYF. The CDR3 nucleotides read TGTGCCTGGAGGCACCCAGGGCGGGAAAACATTCAGTACTTC.

This clone was seen only once. This chain uses TRBV6-1 with TRBJ1-2, with D tentatively TRBD1 (5 bases). Trimming took off 2 bases at V and 5 bases at J, with 15 bases between the two ends. CDR3 length equals 15 residues. Germline CDR1 is MNHNS and CDR2 is SASEGT. The chain's CDR3 is CASSERRQSPYGYTF. CDR3 nucleotide sequence: TGTGCCAGCAGTGAACGGAGACAGTCGCCTTATGGCTACACCTTC.

The J gene is TRBJ2-7, the V gene TRBV21-1; TRBD1, the table's D call, was not compared with the DNA. TRBV21-1 is a pseudogene. This CDR3 has 14 residues. The CDR3 spells CASSIDRVSDEQYF. The CDR3 DNA reads TGTGCCAGCAGCATCGACAGGGTGAGTGACGAGCAGTACTTC.

J is TRBJ2-5 and V is TRBV29-1; no clear D gene. The CDR3 has 13 amino acids. Trimming cost V 3 bases and J 5 bases, with 13 bases left between them. The V gene's germline CDR1 is SQVTM and CDR2 ANQGSEA. CDR3 loop: CSVDSDQRETQYF. CDR3 nucleotides: TGCAGCGTTGACTCGGACCAAAGGGAGACCCAGTACTTC.

The V and J genes are TRBV5-1 and TRBJ2-6; 11 nucleotides agree with TRBD1. The germline V gene encodes CDR1 SGHRS and CDR2 YFSETQ. The trim removed 5 bases at V and 0 bases at J, leaving 7 bases unmatched. This CDR3 region has 18 residues. The CDR3 DNA sequence: TGCGCCAGCAGAGATAGGGACAGGGGGTTCTCTGGGGCCAACGTCCTGACTTTC. Amino acids: CASRDRDRGFSGANVLTF.

V gene TRBV6-6 combines with J gene TRBJ1-2; D not resolved. The V end was cut by 4 bases, the J end by 8 bases, with 8 bases between. This CDR3 region has 11 residues. CDR1 MNHNY and CDR2 SVGAGI come from the germline V gene (reference sequence). The CDR3: CASSSLLGYTF. Here the CDR3 DNA reads TGTGCCAGCAGTTCTTTGCTAGGCTACACCTTC.

The chain recombines TRBV18 with TRBJ2-7; the match to TRBD2 covers 7 bases. CDR1 is KGHSH and CDR2 is LQKENI in the germline V gene. The CDR3 consists of 15 residues. V shed 3 bases and J 4 bases; nucleotides not matched to a gene: 9. The CDR3 is CASSPPGGSRYEQYF. Here the CDR3 DNA reads TGTGCCAGCTCACCCCCGGGCGGGAGTAGGTACGAGCAGTACTTC.

This clone was observed many times. The V and J genes are TRBV28 and TRBJ1-5; possible D gene TRBD1, 5 bases. The germline V and J ends were trimmed by 6 bases and 3 bases, with 12 bases remaining between them. The CDR3 totals 14 residues. Germline CDR1 and CDR2: MDHEN and SYDVKM. The CDR3 protein is CASSLGVLNQPQHF. For the CDR3, the DNA is TGTGCCAGCAGCTTGGGGGTTCTCAATCAGCCCCAGCATTTT.

The chain uses TRBV30 and TRBJ2-2, with 7 bases aligning to TRBD1. The V segment lost 3 bases and the J segment 2 bases; nucleotides outside the gene matches: 6. Germline V gives CDR1 GTSNPN, CDR2 SVGIG (reference sequence). The length of the CDR3 is 15 residues. The CDR3 loop is CAWRDGQANTGELFF. The CDR3 DNA sequence: TGTGCCTGGAGGGACGGACAGGCAAACACCGGGGAGCTGTTTTTT. Looking up the rest from reference TRBV30 and TRBJ2-2 gives the full variable domain: SQTIHQWPATLVQPVGSPLSLECTVEGTSNPNLYWYRQAAGRGLQLLFYSVGIGQISSEVPQNLSASRPQDRQFILSSKKLLLSDSGFYLCAWRDGQANTGELFFGEGSRLTVL.

The V call is TRBV9, the J call TRBJ2-2; D may be TRBD2 (5 bases). Deletions cut 0 bases from V and 6 bases from J, with 12 bases between. The CDR3 runs to 15 residues. Germline V gene sequence: CDR1 SGDLS, CDR2 YYNGEE. The DNA of the CDR3 is TGTGCCAGCAGCGTAGCTTCTAGCCGGGCCGGGGAGCTGTTTTTT. This translates into CASSVASSRAGELFF.

V gene TRBV7-8 combines with J gene TRBJ1-6; possible D gene TRBD1, 5 bases. In germline, CDR1 is SGHVS, CDR2 FQNEAQ. Trimming took 8 bases from V and 5 from J, leaving 16 bases between them. This CDR3 spans 15 amino acids. CDR3 residues: CASRGGAGNNSPLHF. Here the CDR3 DNA reads TGTGCCAGCCGAGGCGGGGCGGGAAATAATTCACCCCTCCACTTT.

This clone was recorded once. The gene calls are TRBV19 and TRBJ1-6; D is perhaps TRBD1 (6 bases). Germline V CDR1 and CDR2: LNHDA, SQIVND (reference sequence). The CDR3 is made up of 15 amino acids. With 5 bases removed from V and 3 bases from J, the gap between germline ends came to 11 bases. In DNA, the CDR3 is TGTGCCAGTAGTTTCCGGGACAACTATAATTCACCCCTCCACTTT. This translates into CASSFRDNYNSPLHF.

The chain links TRBV6-1 to TRBJ1-5; D is unclear. V lost 7 bases, J lost 6 bases, and 13 bases lay in between. CDR3 length equals 13 residues. CDR1 and CDR2 (germline): MNHNS, SASEGT. CDR3 protein: CASKVLGSQPQHF. As DNA, the CDR3 is TGTGCCAGCAAAGTACTCGGGAGTCAGCCCCAGCATTTT.

This clone was seen a handful of times. The sample contains more than one DNA sequence encoding this CDR3. The chain joins TRBV7-6 to TRBJ1-5; weak D call: TRBD1 (5 bases). The CDR3 contains 14 residues. V was shortened by 1 base and J by 6 bases, with 10 bases between the two germline ends. CDR1 and CDR2 (germline): SGHVS, FNYEAQ. The CDR3 protein is CASSLVQGGQPQHF. The CDR3 DNA reads as TGTGCCAGCAGCTTAGTCCAGGGTGGTCAGCCCCAGCATTTT.

This sequence joins TRBV6-4 and TRBJ2-3; 9 nucleotides agree with TRBD2. V shed 5 bases, J shed 4 bases, and the junction held 7 bases outside the gene matches. Germline CDR1 MRHNA, CDR2 SNTAGT. The CDR3 extends over 15 amino acids. The CDR3 nucleotides read TGTGCCAGCAGTCTAGCGGGATTAGACTCAGATACGCAGTATTTT. Amino acid sequence: CASSLAGLDSDTQYF.

This clone appeared many times. The chain carries TRBV5-1 and TRBJ2-6, with D possibly called TRBD1 or TRBD2 (5 bases each). The germline CDR1 and CDR2 sequences are SGHRS and YFSETQ. Trimming stripped 0 bases from V and 2 bases from J, with 12 bases between. This CDR3 spans 17 amino acids. The CDR3 nucleotides read TGCGCCAGCAGCTTGGCGGGGCAGCAGCCTGGGGCCAACGTCCTGACTTTC. It is translated as CASSLAGQQPGANVLTF.

The chain employs TRBV6-1 and TRBJ2-7; D uncertain. CDR3 size: 13 residues. Germline V gene sequence: CDR1 MNHNS, CDR2 SASEGT. The V end lost 8 bases, the J end lost 2 bases, and 13 bases lay between the germline ends. The CDR3 here is CASDQQPTYEQYF. The CDR3 nucleotides read TGTGCCAGCGACCAACAGCCGACCTACGAGCAGTACTTC.

A remark on this clone: The same CDR3 also results from other DNA sequences found in this sample. Written as DNA, the CDR3 is TGTGCCAGCAGCTTAGGGGCAGCAGATACGCAGTATTTT. This sequence encodes CASSLGAADTQYF. The J gene is TRBJ2-3, the V gene TRBV11-2; D is uncertain. The CDR3 extends over 13 amino acids. Trimming removed 1 base from V and 4 bases from J, with 6 bases in between. CDR1 and CDR2 from the germline V gene are SGHAT and FQNNGV.

This clone has more than one count but fewer than ten. The chain has TRBV19 and TRBJ1-6, with 9 bases fitting TRBD1. The CDR3 runs to 16 residues. V lost 6 bases, J lost 7 bases, and 10 bases stayed unmatched. The germline V gene has CDR1 LNHDA and CDR2 SQIVND (reference sequence). This CDR3 is CASRNWGQGTNSPLHF. CDR3 bases: TGTGCCAGTAGGAACTGGGGACAGGGTACGAATTCACCCCTCCACTTT.

The chain is built from TRBV5-6 and TRBJ2-6; 10 bases align to TRBD1. V trimming: 4 bases; J trimming: 0 bases; junction bases outside the gene matches: 7. Germline V gene sequence: CDR1 SGHDT, CDR2 YYEEEE. This CDR3 spans 18 amino acids. The CDR3 DNA is TGTGCCAGCAGCGGGACAGGGGACCCACCCTCTGGGGCCAACGTCCTGACTTTC. The encoded protein is CASSGTGDPPSGANVLTF.

The V gene is TRBV12-5, the J gene TRBJ2-2, with 16 bases that match TRBD2. Germline assignment: CDR1 LGHNT and CDR2 FRNRAP. This CDR3 spans 18 amino acids. The V gene end was trimmed by 5 bases and the J gene end by 7 bases; junction bases not matched to a gene: 10. The CDR3 here is CASGKGLAGGPVSGELFF. The CDR3 DNA sequence: TGTGCTAGTGGTAAGGGACTAGCGGGAGGGCCAGTGAGCGGGGAGCTGTTTTTT.